This T cell receptor (beta chain) comes out of a study of T-cell reconstitution after alpha-beta-depleted transplantation in children. Study-level points and caveats: Elevated TCRbeta diversity at day 60 was traced, in some patients, to surviving recipient T cells and thymic progenitors. At around two months after transplant, the alpha-beta T cells were reportedly derived from several hundred expanded clones that came from non-depleted graft cells. Newly produced T cells mostly provided counts and TCRbeta diversity after one year, as hyperexpanded clones declined.

Unique molecular identifiers were incorporated when the TCRbeta library was constructed. TCRdb re-called the PCR reads with MiXCR, one entry per CDR3 protein. This sample has approximately 980,000 distinct CDR3 sequences, with roughly 29% found just once. This clonotype has just one count. Its antigen remains unknown. The clonotype was recovered from a boy in the first two years of life who had a stem cell transplant for SCID, so the T cells may come from the graft donor. The material sequenced was PBMCs, mostly from graft donor cells, taken 360 days after TCRalphabeta/CD19-depleted stem cell transplant.

CDR3 loop: CASSLDLAGGQDTQYF. CDR3 DNA: TGCGCCAGCAGCTTGGACCTAGCGGGGGGGCAAGATACGCAGTATTTT. The rearrangement uses TRBV5-1 and TRBJ2-3; TRBD2 aligns across 12 bases. With V trimmed by 0 bases and J by 5 bases, 4 bases remained unmatched. Germline values: CDR1 SGHRS, CDR2 YFSETQ. This CDR3 comprises 16 residues.